The TCR beta chain under discussion was sequenced for a study of T cells in Graves' hyperthyroidism and ophthalmopathy. V shed 3 bases and J shed 2 bases, with 12 bases lying between them. The CDR3 is 15 residues long. The sample holds many counts of this clonotype. Amplification of TCR beta CDR3 regions used RNA as the template. TCR CDR3 regions were first amplified by RT-PCR with HTBI primers. TCRdb re-analysed the multiplex PCR reads in MiXCR, keeping a single row per CDR3 protein. The sample consists of more than 450,000 distinct CDR3 sequences, 13% to 15% of them appearing once. The sequenced sample consisted of blood. The sequence came from a middle-aged woman with Graves' hyperthyroidism. The chain recombines TRBV12-3 or TRBV12-4 with TRBJ2-3; D is perhaps TRBD1 (5 bases). The DNA of the CDR3 is TGTGCCAGCAGTTTGAATGACAGACACACAGATACGCAGTATTTT. This encodes CASSLNDRHTDTQYF.